These 19 T cell receptor beta chains originate from one sample sequenced in a study of shared T cell receptors in the human thymus. Data came from immunoSEQ multiplex PCR; TCRdb stores just in-frame clones and leaves some out. The sample comprises just under 550,000 clones, around 82% of which are singletons, and more than 0.01% rests with the top ten. The data also belong to a second study, concerning human thymus T cells.

The specimen was thymocytes. The receptor source for this set is a boy in the first two years of life with a congenital heart defect.

The V gene is TRBV11-2, the J gene TRBJ2-1, with a possible D match to TRBD1 (5 bases). CDR1 SGHAT and CDR2 FQNNGV come from the germline V gene. The germline V and J ends were trimmed by 1 base and 12 bases, with 13 bases remaining between them. The CDR3 is made up of 13 amino acids. The chain's CDR3 is CASSLARSRGQFF. DNA for the CDR3: TGTGCCAGCAGCTTAGCTCGCTCAAGGGGGCAGTTCTTC.

This clone was seen only once. The J gene is TRBJ2-7, the V gene TRBV27, with 7 nucleotides matching TRBD1. Germline trimming cut 6 bases from V and 4 bases from J; bases unmatched to any gene: 12. The CDR3 contains 15 residues. The germline V gene has CDR1 MNHEY and CDR2 SMNVEV (reference sequence). This CDR3 reads CASSPRLGGGYEQYF. As DNA, the CDR3 is TGTGCCAGCAGCCCCCGTTTAGGGGGCGGATACGAGCAGTACTTC.

The chain combines TRBV30 with TRBJ2-7; 9 bases agree with TRBD2. The germline V gene encodes CDR1 GTSNPN and CDR2 SVGIG (reference sequence). The CDR3 loop spans 15 amino acids. The V and J ends lost 6 bases and 5 bases, in that order; junction bases with no gene match: 14. CDR3 nucleotide sequence: TGTGCCTGCTCCGCCTGCGGGGGGGGGATCGACGAGCAGTACTTC. Translated: CACSACGGGIDEQYF.

J is TRBJ2-1 and V is TRBV7-9; TRBD1 aligns across 7 bases. The length of the CDR3 is 15 residues. J lost 4 bases, V lost 5 bases, and 8 bases had no gene match. In germline, CDR1 is SEHNR, CDR2 FQNEAQ (reference sequence). The DNA for the CDR3 is TGTGCCAGCAGCATAGACAGGGTAACTTACAATGAGCAGTTCTTC. Its translation is CASSIDRVTYNEQFF.

The chain combines TRBV2 with TRBJ2-5, with 10 bases fitting TRBD2. The CDR3 is made up of 19 amino acids. The trim removed 1 base at V and 4 bases at J, leaving 15 bases unmatched. Germline V lookup: CDR1 SNHLY, CDR2 FYNNEI. The CDR3 DNA reads TGTGCCAGCAGTGAAGAAAGAGGACTAGCGGCTGAGTTGGGAGAGACCCAGTACTTC. As protein: CASSEERGLAAELGETQYF. Together with reference TRBV2 and TRBJ2-5, the CDR3 gives the full variable domain: EPEVTQTPSHQVTQMGQEVILRCVPISNHLYFYWYRQILGQKVEFLVSFYNNEISEKSEIFDDQFSVERPDGSNFTLKIRSTKLEDSAMYFCASSEERGLAAELGETQYFGPGTRLLVL.

The V call is TRBV5-1, the J call TRBJ2-7, with TRBD1 matching 7 bases. Germline CDR1 is SGHRS and CDR2 is YFSETQ. The CDR3 consists of 15 residues. The J segment lost 1 base and the V segment lost 3 bases, leaving 7 bases of the junction unmatched. In nucleotides, the CDR3 is TGCGCCAGCAGCTCCAGGGGGTCAGGGTCCTACGAGCAGTACTTC. Translated: CASSSRGSGSYEQYF.

The chain joins TRBV30 to TRBJ1-2; 7 bases agree with TRBD1. Losses at the gene ends were 3 bases for V and 4 bases for J; bases not matched to a gene: 8. This CDR3 is built from 14 residues. Germline V gene sequence: CDR1 GTSNPN, CDR2 SVGIG (reference sequence). The CDR3, as DNA: TGTGCCTGGAGCCTAACCGGGACAGTCTATGGCTACACCTTC. Its translation is CAWSLTGTVYGYTF.

The chain is built from TRBV10-3 and TRBJ2-7; 10 nucleotides line up with TRBD2. Looked up from germline, CDR1 is ENHRY and CDR2 is SYGVKD. With 6 bases clipped from V and 4 bases from J, the junction kept 6 bases outside the gene matches. The length of the CDR3 is 14 residues. The CDR3 is CAIRSSGRLYEQYF. For the CDR3, the DNA is TGTGCCATCAGGTCTAGCGGGAGACTGTACGAGCAGTACTTC.

This clone was recorded only once. The J gene is TRBJ1-2, the V gene TRBV13, with no clear D. Germline V gene data show CDR1 as PRHDT and CDR2 as FYEKMQ (reference sequence). The CDR3 has 14 amino acids. V lost 8 bases and J 6 bases, leaving 19 bases between the germline ends. DNA for the CDR3: TGTGCCAGCTTCATCCGATTCGGGTCGAATGGCTACACCTTC. The encoded protein is CASFIRFGSNGYTF.

This clone occurred a few times. CDR3 loop: CASSQDKGIAEAFF. CDR3 nucleotides: TGCGCCAGCAGCCAAGACAAGGGGATCGCTGAAGCTTTCTTT. This chain joins TRBV4-1 and TRBJ1-1, with D possibly TRBD1 on 5 matching bases. The CDR3 has 14 residues. Germline CDR1 MGHRA, CDR2 YSYEKL. V was clipped by 0 bases and J by 6 bases, with 11 bases between them.

This clone came up a few times. The chain couples TRBV15 to TRBJ2-3; 8 nucleotides align to TRBD2. CDR1 and CDR2 from the germline V gene are LNHNV and YYDKDF (reference sequence). V dropped 0 bases and J dropped 2; count of bases not matched to a gene: 13. This CDR3 contains 19 residues. The CDR3 spells CATSRDRGLKRESTDTQYF. The CDR3 DNA is TGTGCCACCAGCAGAGATCGAGGGTTAAAGCGGGAGTCCACAGATACGCAGTATTTT.

This chain connects TRBV28 to TRBJ1-4; 7 bases are a match to TRBD1. Germline CDR1 and CDR2: MDHEN and SYDVKM. The CDR3 runs 15 residues. The J segment lost 7 bases and the V segment lost 5 bases, leaving 10 bases of the junction unmatched. The CDR3 loop is CASSRDRAHGEKLFF. CDR3 bases: TGTGCCAGCAGTAGAGACAGGGCCCATGGTGAAAAACTGTTTTTT.

This chain connects TRBV6-4 to TRBJ2-7, with D perhaps matching TRBD2 (6 bases). In germline, CDR1 is MRHNA, CDR2 SNTAGT. Trimming pared 1 base from V and 3 bases from J, leaving 19 bases between. The CDR3 spans 17 residues. In nucleotides, the CDR3 is TGTGCCAGCAGTGACTGGACGGGGGAGCCGGCGGTCTACGAGCAGTACTTC. Its translation: CASSDWTGEPAVYEQYF.

The rearrangement uses TRBV2 and TRBJ1-2; 7 bases align to TRBD1. Trimming removed 5 bases from V and 4 bases from J; junction bases left unmatched: 7. The CDR3 length is 14 residues. Germline V lookup: CDR1 SNHLY, CDR2 FYNNEI. The CDR3 region has the DNA TGTGCCAGCAGTCAGACAGGGTCCCCCTATGGCTACACCTTC. Its translation is CASSQTGSPYGYTF.

This chain connects TRBV27 to TRBJ2-7; 8 nucleotides agree with TRBD1. In germline, CDR1 is MNHEY, CDR2 SMNVEV (reference sequence). The V segment lost 5 bases and the J segment 2 bases; nucleotides outside the gene matches: 11. The CDR3 spans 16 residues. Here the CDR3 reads CASSITPRTGPYEQYF. CDR3 in DNA: TGTGCCAGCAGTATCACTCCCAGGACAGGGCCCTACGAGCAGTACTTC.

The V gene is TRBV11-2, the J gene TRBJ2-7; D may be TRBD1 (6 bases). From germline, CDR1 is SGHAT and CDR2 FQNNGV. Trimming cost V 3 bases and J 5 bases, with 20 bases left between them. CDR3 length: 16 residues. The CDR3 here is CASSLDLVQGCHEQYF. CDR3 nucleotides: TGTGCCAGCAGCTTGGATCTGGTACAGGGTTGCCACGAGCAGTACTTC.

The genes are TRBV14 and TRBJ2-7; D perhaps matches TRBD1 (5 bases). Trimming pared 5 bases from V and 0 bases from J, leaving 11 bases between. This CDR3 has 14 residues. Germline V lookup: CDR1 SGHDN, CDR2 FVKESK. The CDR3 coding sequence is TGTGCCAGCAGCTTCCCGGACACCTCCTACGAGCAGTACTTC. Its protein product is CASSFPDTSYEQYF.

This clone was seen more than once but under ten times. The chain employs TRBV19 and TRBJ2-1; 8 bases agree with TRBD2. Germline CDR1 is LNHDA and CDR2 is SQIVND (reference sequence). The CDR3 spans 15 residues. The V segment lost 4 bases and the J segment 7 bases; nucleotides outside the gene matches: 9. The CDR3 loop is CASSNGSGNGNEQFF. The CDR3 nucleotides read TGTGCCAGTAGTAATGGTAGCGGGAATGGGAATGAGCAGTTCTTC.

The rearrangement uses TRBV5-1 and TRBJ2-5, with 15 nucleotides matching TRBD2. This CDR3 has 19 residues. Per the germline V gene, CDR1 is SGHRS and CDR2 is YFSETQ. Trimming cost V 1 base and J 5 bases; bases outside gene matches: 12. CDR3: CASSLTRTSGRGRKETQYF. CDR3 coding DNA: TGCGCCAGCAGCTTGACCCGGACTAGCGGGAGGGGAAGGAAGGAGACCCAGTACTTC.